These 6 T cell receptor beta chains were sequenced from one sample in a study of blood T cell repertoires in COVID-19. TCRdb's copy holds only in-frame clones and misses some; the assay was immunoSEQ multiplex PCR. The repertoire consists of around 170,000 clones, with over 80% occurring once and the leading ten covering under 3.5%. What was sequenced was peripheral blood. Source of these receptors: a woman in her sixties or seventies with acute or convalescent COVID-19.

The chain has TRBV3-1 (or the pseudogene TRBV3-2) and TRBJ1-3; D possibly corresponds to TRBD1 (5 bases). Trimming stripped 0 bases from V and 5 bases from J, with 11 bases between. The CDR3 has 15 amino acids. Germline V CDR1 and CDR2: LGHDT, YNNKEL (reference sequence). This chain's CDR3 is CASSQDLDRRNTIYF. CDR3 in DNA: TGTGCCAGCAGCCAAGATTTAGACAGACGAAACACCATATATTTT.

The J gene is TRBJ2-2, the V gene TRBV18; 8 bases are shared with TRBD1. The length of the CDR3 is 15 residues. CDR1 and CDR2 (germline): KGHSH, LQKENI. The J segment lost 7 bases and the V segment lost 3 bases, leaving 7 bases of the junction unmatched. CDR3 in amino acids: CASSPRGQADGELFF. The CDR3 nucleotides read TGTGCCAGCTCACCCAGGGGGCAGGCTGACGGGGAGCTGTTTTTT.

The chain combines TRBV11-2 with TRBJ1-6; 8 nucleotides align to TRBD1. Trimming took 5 bases from V and 5 from J; bases not matched to a gene: 5. The CDR3 loop spans 15 amino acids. The germline CDR1 and CDR2 sequences are SGHAT and FQNNGV. CDR3 residues: CASSPGQGDNSPLHF. DNA of the CDR3: TGTGCCAGCAGCCCCGGACAGGGTGATAATTCACCCCTCCACTTT.

This clone was recorded once. The V and J genes are TRBV10-3 and TRBJ2-7, with D possibly matching TRBD1 (5 bases). Trimming took off 6 bases at V and 12 bases at J, with 15 bases between the two ends. Germline CDR1 ENHRY, CDR2 SYGVKD. CDR3 length equals 11 residues. In DNA, the CDR3 is TGTGCCATCAGGGAAGGGGTTTTGGGGTACTTC. Encoded protein: CAIREGVLGYF.

The chain carries TRBV10-1 and TRBJ1-2; D gene unclear. The CDR3 spans 13 residues. Deletions cut 5 bases from V and 0 bases from J, with 7 bases between. CDR1 and CDR2 (germline): WNHNN, SYGVQD (reference sequence). As DNA, the CDR3 is TGCGCCAGCAGTCCGGAGACTAACTATGGCTACACCTTC. Encoded protein: CASSPETNYGYTF.

This clone came up once. The J gene is TRBJ1-2, the V gene TRBV19; maybe TRBD1 (6 bases). V lost 6 bases and J 1 base, leaving 12 bases between the germline ends. This CDR3 is built from 14 residues. Germline CDR1 and CDR2: LNHDA and SQIVND (reference sequence). The CDR3 loop is CASSRLDSNYGYTF. CDR3 coding DNA: TGTGCCAGTAGCCGCCTGGACAGTAACTATGGCTACACCTTC.